Each of the 27 T cell receptor beta chains below was sequenced from the same sample in a study of human T cells and chemical hapten exposure. MiXCR was run by TCRdb on the RACE reads, yielding one entry per CDR3 protein. The table records tens of thousands of distinct CDR3 sequences, 10% of them present only once. Time point given: patch test 1, 2 weeks after DPC sensitization. Treatment here: therapeutic diphenylcyclopropenone sensitization with weekly scalp DPC. Sample: whole blood, taken in connection with sensitization to the hapten diphenylcyclopropenone (DPC). These receptors all stem from a woman in her fifties or sixties with alopecia areata. Some clones in this sample may be carry-over from other donors' samples.

CDR3 nucleotides: TGTGCCAGCAGCTTAGTCTCTACGGTCACAGATACGCAGTATTTT. It specifies CASSLVSTVTDTQYF. The chain uses TRBV7-9 and TRBJ2-3; D unresolved. V dropped 1 base and J dropped 2 bases, with 10 bases sitting between them. The CDR3 loop spans 15 amino acids. Germline V gene data show CDR1 as SEHNR and CDR2 as FQNEAQ (reference sequence).

The CDR3 sequence is CASSGGGTDTQYF. The CDR3 nucleotides are TGCGCCAGCAGCGGGGGCGGTACAGATACGCAGTATTTT. This rearrangement joins TRBV5-1 to TRBJ2-3; D possibly corresponds to TRBD1 (6 bases). Per germline, CDR1 SGHRS and CDR2 YFSETQ. This CDR3 has 13 amino acids. The V end lost 4 bases, the J end lost 3 bases, and 9 bases lay between the germline ends. The full variable domain, completed using reference TRBV5-1 and TRBJ2-3, is KAGVTQTPRYLIKTRGQQVTLSCSPISGHRSVSWYQQTPGQGLQFLFEYFSETQRNKGNFPGRFSGRQFSNSRSEMNVSTLELGDSALYLCASSGGGTDTQYFGPGTRLTVL.

The CDR3 DNA follows: TGTGCCTCAAACGCCGGGACATCTAGCACAGATACGCAGTATTTT. Amino acids: CASNAGTSSTDTQYF. The gene calls are TRBV6-5 and TRBJ2-3, with D perhaps TRBD1 (6 bases). In germline, CDR1 is MNHEY, CDR2 SVGAGI. V lost 11 bases, J lost 0 bases, and 18 bases lay in between. The CDR3 covers 15 residues.

In its sample, this clonotype was seen many times. Compared with germline, one end of the junction differs, possibly owing to a read error. The rearrangement joins TRBV7-7 to TRBJ2-7, with 10 bases identical to TRBD1. The germline V gene encodes CDR1 SSHAT and CDR2 FNYEAQ (reference sequence). This CDR3 spans 16 amino acids. CDR3 nucleotides: TGTGCTAGCAGCTTTTACGGGACAGGGGACCCCTACGAGCAGTACTTC. This codes for CASSFYGTGDPYEQYF. The whole variable domain, filled in from reference TRBV7-7 and TRBJ2-7, reads GAGVSQSPRYKVTKRGQDVTLRCDPISSHATLYWYQQALGQGPEFLTYFNYEAQPDKSGLPSDRFSAERPEGSISTLTIQRTEQRDSAMYRCASSFYGTGDPYEQYFGPGTRLTVT.

This clonotype was found many times. V is TRBV11-2 and J is TRBJ2-1; D might be TRBD1 or TRBD2, each matching 5 bases. The CDR3 totals 14 residues. Germline CDR1 reads SGHAT; CDR2 reads FQNNGV. Between the trimmed V and J ends, which lost 4 bases and 3 bases, there was a span of 10 bases. CDR3 nucleotide sequence: TGTGCCAGCAGCTCCGGGACCATCTACAATGAGCAGTTCTTC. This encodes CASSSGTIYNEQFF.

Regarding this clonotype: Germline and junction disagree at one end, which may indicate a read error. The chain uses TRBV7-3 and TRBJ1-1; D unclear. Germline V CDR1 and CDR2: SGHTA, FQGTGA. The CDR3 contains 13 residues. The CDR3: CVSSPSGYTEAFF. CDR3 sequence (DNA): TGTGTCAGCAGCCCCAGTGGGTACACTGAAGCTTTCTTT. Using reference TRBV7-3 and TRBJ1-1 for the parts outside the CDR3, the full variable domain is GAGVSQTPSNKVTEKGKYVELRCDPISGHTALYWYRQSLGQGPEFLIYFQGTGAADDSGLPNDRFFAVRPEGSVSTLKIQRTERGDSAVYLCVSSPSGYTEAFFGQGTRLTVV.

The chain couples TRBV4-2 to TRBJ1-6, with TRBD1 matching 11 bases. Germline loops: CDR1 LGHNA, CDR2 YNFKEQ. The ends lost 0 bases at V and 9 bases at J; junction bases unmatched: 13. The CDR3 consists of 19 residues. The chain's CDR3 is CASSQDWESGQGARSPLHF. The CDR3 nucleotides are TGTGCCAGCAGCCAAGATTGGGAGTCCGGACAGGGGGCGCGTTCACCCCTCCACTTT.

This clonotype was picked up a small number of times. This chain joins TRBV5-3 and TRBJ2-7; 9 positions agree with TRBD1. TRBV5-3 is treated as an ORF (open reading frame) with a function not yet certain. The junction had 8 bases not matched to a gene; V was cut back by 3 bases and J by 1 base. The CDR3 spans 16 residues. In DNA form, the CDR3 reads TGTGCCAGAAGCTGTCAACAGGGGGCGTTTTCCTACGAGCAGTACTTC. It codes for CARSCQQGAFSYEQYF.

This clonotype has just one count. The chain couples TRBV2 to TRBJ2-7, with D tentatively TRBD1 (6 bases). The V gene lost 4 bases and the J gene lost 5 bases, with 9 bases spanning the gap. From germline, CDR1 is SNHLY and CDR2 FYNNEI. This CDR3 is 12 amino acids long. The CDR3 DNA reads as TGTGCCAGCAGTGTACAGGGCAACGAGCAGTACTTC. It specifies CASSVQGNEQYF.

This clonotype was counted a few times. The V gene is TRBV6-6, the J gene TRBJ2-7; perhaps TRBD2 as D (6 bases). Germline V lookup: CDR1 MNHNY, CDR2 SVGAGI (reference sequence). Trimming removed 0 bases at V and 1 base at J, with 10 bases between. This CDR3 spans 15 amino acids. CDR3 sequence: CASSYSGGLSYEQYF. CDR3 DNA: TGTGCCAGCAGTTACTCGGGGGGATTGTCCTACGAGCAGTACTTC.

This clonotype was observed at least ten times. The V and J genes are TRBV7-9 and TRBJ2-2, with 9 positions matching TRBD2. This CDR3 is 18 amino acids long. After removal of 0 bases from V and 4 bases from J, the junction contained 9 bases not matched to a gene. Germline V gene data show CDR1 as SEHNR and CDR2 as FQNEAQ (reference sequence). DNA for the CDR3: TGTGCCAGCAGCTTAGCGCTTAGCGGGAGTTTGAGCACCGGGGAGCTGTTTTTT. Translation: CASSLALSGSLSTGELFF. Full variable domain (rest looked up from reference TRBV7-9 and TRBJ2-2): DTGVSQNPRHKITKRGQNVTFRCDPISEHNRLYWYRQTLGQGPEFLTYFQNEAQLEKSRLLSDRFSAERPKGSFSTLEIQRTEQGDSAMYLCASSLALSGSLSTGELFFGEGSRLTVL.

This clonotype was seen more than once but under ten times. This chain joins TRBV9 and TRBJ2-7, with TRBD2 identical over 8 bases. V was clipped by 3 bases and J by 4 bases; unmatched bases: 6. The CDR3 totals 14 residues. Looked up from germline, CDR1 is SGDLS and CDR2 is YYNGEE. The CDR3 sequence is CASSAGLGLYEQYF. CDR3 in DNA: TGTGCCAGCAGCGCGGGACTAGGACTGTACGAGCAGTACTTC.

This clonotype has ten or more counts. The chain uses TRBV4-1 and TRBJ1-4; D not certain. V shed 1 base and J shed 2 bases, with 11 bases lying between them. Germline CDR1 MGHRA, CDR2 YSYEKL. The CDR3 has 16 amino acids. CDR3 nucleotides: TGCGCCAGCAGCCAAGGGACGGTTGTGACTAATGAAAAACTGTTTTTT. It is translated as CASSQGTVVTNEKLFF.

The chain recombines TRBV6-5 with TRBJ2-2; D perhaps matches TRBD2 (6 bases). V lost 0 bases and J lost 4, with 21 bases in between. Per the germline V gene, CDR1 is MNHEY and CDR2 is SVGAGI. This CDR3 spans 19 amino acids. The CDR3 nucleotides are TGTGCCAGCAGTTACTCGCTAGGAGGGAGTACTAGAGGCACCGGGGAGCTGTTTTTT. Its translation is CASSYSLGGSTRGTGELFF.

This clonotype showed up just a few times. This rearrangement joins TRBV3-1 to TRBJ2-6; the D gene could be TRBD1 or TRBD2 (5 bases each). V lost 2 bases and J lost 0, with 20 bases in between. The length of the CDR3 is 20 residues. In germline, CDR1 is LGHDT, CDR2 YNNKEL (reference sequence). The CDR3 DNA follows: TGTGCCAGCAGCCAACGATACCGGGACGGAGGAAGCTCTGGGGCCAACGTCCTGACTTTC. Translating gives CASSQRYRDGGSSGANVLTF.

This clonotype was recorded many times. The V and J genes are TRBV18 and TRBJ2-1; no firm D call. Germline lookup yields CDR1 KGHSH and CDR2 LQKENI. V lost 3 bases and J lost 1, with 13 bases in between. The CDR3 extends over 16 amino acids. This chain's CDR3 is CASSPLGRNSYNEQFF. In nucleotides, the CDR3 is TGTGCCAGCTCACCGCTCGGGCGGAATTCCTACAATGAGCAGTTCTTC.

The chain is built from TRBV18 and TRBJ1-5; tentative D call: TRBD1 (6 bases). Germline-derived CDR1 and CDR2 are KGHSH and LQKENI. Trimming took off 9 bases at V and 3 bases at J, with 12 bases between the two ends. There are 13 residues in the CDR3. The CDR3 sequence: CASSGANNQPQHF. CDR3 DNA sequence: TGTGCCAGTTCGGGGGCGAACAATCAGCCCCAGCATTTT. Full variable domain (outside the CDR3, taken from reference TRBV18 and TRBJ1-5): NAGVMQNPRHLVRRRGQEARLRCSPMKGHSHVYWYRQLPEEGLKFMVYLQKENIIDESGMPKERFSAEFPKEGPSILRIQQVVRGDSAAYFCASSGANNQPQHFGDGTRLSIL.

This clonotype was detected only a few times. The J gene is TRBJ1-5, the V gene TRBV10-2; a possible D gene is TRBD1 (5 bases). V shed 8 bases and J shed 4 bases, with 15 bases lying between them. The germline gives CDR1 WSHSY, CDR2 SAAADI. CDR3 length: 14 residues. The CDR3: CASAPAGKNQPQHF. CDR3 nucleotides: TGCGCCAGCGCCCCGGCAGGGAAGAATCAGCCCCAGCATTTT.

This clonotype was seen only a few times. The chain carries TRBV28 and TRBJ2-7, with 7 bases matching TRBD2. The germline gives CDR1 MDHEN, CDR2 SYDVKM. The CDR3 sequence is 14 residues long. V lost 2 bases, J lost 2 bases, and 3 bases stayed unmatched. The CDR3 DNA reads TGTGCCAGCAGTTTACCGGGAGGCCCCTACGAGCAGTACTTC. This translates into CASSLPGGPYEQYF.

This clonotype showed up just a few times. The rearrangement uses TRBV25-1 and TRBJ1-4; D unclear. V was pared by 5 bases and J by 3 bases, with 16 bases between. The germline V gene has CDR1 MGHDK and CDR2 SYGVNS. This CDR3 spans 16 amino acids. The CDR3 here is CASSPRTHRSNEKLFF. In DNA form, the CDR3 reads TGTGCCAGCAGTCCCCGAACGCATCGGTCTAATGAAAAACTGTTTTTT.

This chain joins TRBV5-4 and TRBJ1-6, with TRBD1 identical over 8 bases. Germline trimming cut 5 bases from V and 11 bases from J; bases unmatched to any gene: 9. CDR1 SGHNT and CDR2 YYREEE come from the germline V gene (reference sequence). CDR3 length: 14 residues. Written as DNA, the CDR3 is TGTGCCAGCAGTTTCCCCGGGACAGGTACACCCCTCCACTTT. This codes for CASSFPGTGTPLHF.

This clonotype was counted ten times or more. V usage is TRBV11-2 and J usage is TRBJ1-6; 7 nucleotides agree with TRBD1. CDR1 is SGHAT, CDR2 FQNNGV, per germline. J gave up 5 bases and V 7 bases, and 8 bases lay outside the gene matches. CDR3 length: 15 residues. Here the CDR3 reads CASTRGDSHNSPLHF. The CDR3 DNA is TGTGCCAGCACCCGTGGGGACAGCCATAATTCACCCCTCCACTTT.

This clonotype came up many times. V usage is TRBV6-2 or TRBV6-3 and J usage is TRBJ2-1, with D perhaps TRBD1 or TRBD2 (6 bases each). V was shortened by 10 bases and J by 2 bases, with 18 bases between the two germline ends. This CDR3 is 15 amino acids long. Germline V CDR1 and CDR2: MNHEY, SVGEGT. CDR3 protein: CAIQGGRNAYNEQFF. DNA for the CDR3: TGTGCCATACAAGGGGGGAGGAACGCCTACAATGAGCAGTTCTTC.

This clonotype was picked up a small number of times. The rearrangement links TRBV13 to TRBJ2-2; perhaps TRBD1 as D (6 bases). Germline-derived CDR1 and CDR2 are PRHDT and FYEKMQ (reference sequence). The CDR3 contains 15 residues. V shed 3 bases and J shed 3 bases, with 11 bases lying between them. Here the CDR3 DNA reads TGTGCCAGCAGCTTCAGGACAGAGGACACCGGGGAGCTGTTTTTT. It encodes CASSFRTEDTGELFF.

The chain links TRBV12-3 or TRBV12-4 to TRBJ2-1; 9 bases are a match to TRBD2. This CDR3 spans 13 amino acids. V dropped 6 bases and J dropped 6; count of bases not matched to a gene: 3. CDR3 DNA sequence: TGTGCCAGCAGCGGACTAGCGACCAATGAGCAGTTCTTC. Translating it yields CASSGLATNEQFF.

This clonotype was detected only a few times. This chain uses TRBV7-9 with TRBJ2-3; D is perhaps TRBD2 (6 bases). This CDR3 is 17 amino acids long. V was cut by 0 bases and J by 2 bases, with 15 bases left in between. The V gene's germline CDR1 is SEHNR and CDR2 FQNEAQ (reference sequence). The CDR3 loop reads CASSLARDSGYTDTQYF. For the CDR3, the DNA is TGTGCCAGCAGCTTAGCGCGTGATAGCGGCTACACAGATACGCAGTATTTT.

This clonotype occurred a few times. This chain uses TRBV18 with TRBJ2-7; D may be TRBD2 (6 bases). The CDR3 has 16 residues. Trimming removed 3 bases from V and 1 base from J, with 16 bases in between. CDR1 and CDR2 (germline): KGHSH, LQKENI. The CDR3 DNA sequence: TGTGCCAGCTCACCCCTCGGGGGTCCCGATTCCTACGAGCAGTACTTC. It specifies CASSPLGGPDSYEQYF. Full variable domain (missing parts from reference TRBV18 and TRBJ2-7): NAGVMQNPRHLVRRRGQEARLRCSPMKGHSHVYWYRQLPEEGLKFMVYLQKENIIDESGMPKERFSAEFPKEGPSILRIQQVVRGDSAAYFCASSPLGGPDSYEQYFGPGTRLTVT.